These 5 T cell receptor beta chains were all obtained from the same sample, sequenced in a study of cytomegalovirus exposure and HLA in healthy donors. The PCR ran on 60 Vbeta and 13 Jbeta primers. Only in-frame clones appear in the TCRdb table, and some are missing; sequencing was by immunoSEQ multiplex PCR. Of around 110,000 clones in the sample, approximately 78% were seen once. The sequenced material came from PBMCs. The receptors stem from a man aged 25 to 45 in good health and CMV-seropositive.

The table lists this clone with a count of one. The chain recombines TRBV7-3 with TRBJ1-4, with 8 positions matching TRBD1. In germline, CDR1 is SGHTA, CDR2 FQGTGA. J was trimmed by 7 bases and V by 3 bases; bases with no gene match: 1. This CDR3 region has 13 residues. CDR3 in DNA: TGTGCCAGCAGCTTCGACAGGGGTGAAAAACTGTTTTTT. The encoded protein is CASSFDRGEKLFF. The variable domain in full, completed from reference TRBV7-3 and TRBJ1-4, reads GAGVSQTPSNKVTEKGKYVELRCDPISGHTALYWYRQSLGQGPEFLIYFQGTGAADDSGLPNDRFFAVRPEGSVSTLKIQRTERGDSAVYLCASSFDRGEKLFFGSGTQLSVL.

The CDR3 DNA is TGTGCCAGCAGTTTGAACTCCCCCCTTTATACCGGGGAGCTGTTTTTT. Translated: CASSLNSPLYTGELFF. This chain joins TRBV27 and TRBJ2-2; D uncertain. Per germline, CDR1 MNHEY and CDR2 SMNVEV (reference sequence). The germline V and J ends were trimmed by 3 bases and 5 bases, with 16 bases remaining between them. The CDR3 is made up of 16 amino acids.

The genes are TRBV7-8 and TRBJ2-3; TRBD2 matches 9 bases. CDR1 is SGHVS, CDR2 FQNEAQ, per germline. The CDR3 runs to 16 residues. V shed 1 base and J 4 bases; nucleotides not matched to a gene: 6. The CDR3: CASSLGAGGDPDTQYF. CDR3 nucleotides: TGTGCCAGCAGCTTAGGTGCGGGAGGGGACCCAGATACGCAGTATTTT.

This chain connects TRBV7-2 to TRBJ2-3, with TRBD2 identical over 7 bases. CDR1 and CDR2 from the germline V gene are SGHTA and FQGNSA. The J segment lost 2 bases and the V segment lost 5 bases, leaving 4 bases of the junction unmatched. The length of the CDR3 is 14 residues. In DNA, the CDR3 is TGTGCCAGCAGCGGGGCGGGGGTCACAGATACGCAGTATTTT. Translating it yields CASSGAGVTDTQYF.

This sequence joins TRBV6-5 and TRBJ1-1, with unresolved D. Germline CDR1 MNHEY, CDR2 SVGAGI. The CDR3 has 14 amino acids. The ends were cut back, 0 bases at V and 6 bases at J, with 11 bases in the middle. This chain's CDR3 is CASSYSGVEAEAFF. CDR3 sequence (DNA): TGTGCCAGCAGTTACTCGGGTGTGGAGGCTGAAGCTTTCTTT.